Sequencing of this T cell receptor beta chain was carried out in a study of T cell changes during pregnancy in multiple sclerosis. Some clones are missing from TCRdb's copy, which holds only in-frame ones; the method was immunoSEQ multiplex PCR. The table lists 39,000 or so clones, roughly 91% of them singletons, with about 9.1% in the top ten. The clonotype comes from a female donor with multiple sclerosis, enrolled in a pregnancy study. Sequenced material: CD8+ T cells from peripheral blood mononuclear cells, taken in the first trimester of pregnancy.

CDR3 nucleotide sequence: TGTGCCAGCAGTGAAGACAGGACTAATTCACCCCTCCACTTT. Protein product: CASSEDRTNSPLHF. The chain recombines TRBV25-1 with TRBJ1-6, with D perhaps TRBD1 (6 bases). The CDR3 extends over 14 amino acids. Germline assignment: CDR1 MGHDK and CDR2 SYGVNS. V lost 2 bases and J 6 bases, leaving 8 bases between the germline ends.